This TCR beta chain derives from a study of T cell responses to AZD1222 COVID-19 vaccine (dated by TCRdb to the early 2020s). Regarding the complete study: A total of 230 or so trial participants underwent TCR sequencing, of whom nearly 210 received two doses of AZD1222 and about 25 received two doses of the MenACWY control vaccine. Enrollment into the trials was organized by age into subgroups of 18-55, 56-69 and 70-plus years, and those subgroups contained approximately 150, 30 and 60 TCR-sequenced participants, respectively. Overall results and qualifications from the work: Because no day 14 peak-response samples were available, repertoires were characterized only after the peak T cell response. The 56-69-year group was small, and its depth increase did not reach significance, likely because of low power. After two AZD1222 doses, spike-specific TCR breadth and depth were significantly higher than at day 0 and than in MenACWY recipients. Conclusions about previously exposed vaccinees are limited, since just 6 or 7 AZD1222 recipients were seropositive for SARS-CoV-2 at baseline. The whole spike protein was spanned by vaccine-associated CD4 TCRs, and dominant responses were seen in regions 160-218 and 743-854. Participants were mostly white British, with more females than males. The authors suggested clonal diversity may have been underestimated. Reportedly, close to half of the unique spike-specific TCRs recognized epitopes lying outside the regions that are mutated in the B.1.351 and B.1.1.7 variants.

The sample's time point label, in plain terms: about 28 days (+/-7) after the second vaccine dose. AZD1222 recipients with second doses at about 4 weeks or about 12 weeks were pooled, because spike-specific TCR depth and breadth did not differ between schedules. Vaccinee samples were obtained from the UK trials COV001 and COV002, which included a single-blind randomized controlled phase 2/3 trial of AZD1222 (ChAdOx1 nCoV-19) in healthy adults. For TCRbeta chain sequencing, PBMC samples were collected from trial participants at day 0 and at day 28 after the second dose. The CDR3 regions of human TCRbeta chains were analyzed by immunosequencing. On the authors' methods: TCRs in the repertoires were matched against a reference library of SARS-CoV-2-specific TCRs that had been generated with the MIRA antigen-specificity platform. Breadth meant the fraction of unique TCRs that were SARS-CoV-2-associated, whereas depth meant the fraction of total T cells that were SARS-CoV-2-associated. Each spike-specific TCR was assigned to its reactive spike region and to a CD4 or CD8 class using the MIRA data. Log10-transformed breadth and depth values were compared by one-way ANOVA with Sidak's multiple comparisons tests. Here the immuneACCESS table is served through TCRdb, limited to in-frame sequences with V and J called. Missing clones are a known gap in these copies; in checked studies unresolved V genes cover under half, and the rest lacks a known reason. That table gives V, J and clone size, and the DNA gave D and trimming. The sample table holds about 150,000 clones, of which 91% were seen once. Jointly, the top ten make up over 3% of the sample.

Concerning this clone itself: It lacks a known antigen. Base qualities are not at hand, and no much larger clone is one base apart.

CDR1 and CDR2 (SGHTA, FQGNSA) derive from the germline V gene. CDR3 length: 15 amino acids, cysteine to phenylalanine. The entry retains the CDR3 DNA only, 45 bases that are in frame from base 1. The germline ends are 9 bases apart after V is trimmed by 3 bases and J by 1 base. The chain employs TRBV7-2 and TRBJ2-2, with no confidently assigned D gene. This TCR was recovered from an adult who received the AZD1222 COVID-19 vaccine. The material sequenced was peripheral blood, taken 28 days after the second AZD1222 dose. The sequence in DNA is TGTGCCAGCAGCTTGGTGGTGGGGAACACCGGGGAGCTGTTTTTT. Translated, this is CASSLVVGNTGELFF.